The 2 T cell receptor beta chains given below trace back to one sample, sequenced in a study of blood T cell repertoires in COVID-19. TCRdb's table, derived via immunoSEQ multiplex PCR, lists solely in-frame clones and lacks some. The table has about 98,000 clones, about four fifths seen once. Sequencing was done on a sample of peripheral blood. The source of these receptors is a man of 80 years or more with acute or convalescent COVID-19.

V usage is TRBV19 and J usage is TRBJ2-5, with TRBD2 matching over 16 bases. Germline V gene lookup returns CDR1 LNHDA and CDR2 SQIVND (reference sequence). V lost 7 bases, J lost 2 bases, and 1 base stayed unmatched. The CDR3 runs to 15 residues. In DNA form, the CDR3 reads TGTGCCAGTATGGGACTAGCGGGGGGGCAAGAGACCCAGTACTTC. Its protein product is CASMGLAGGQETQYF. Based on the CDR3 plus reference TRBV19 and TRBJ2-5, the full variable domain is DGGITQSPKYLFRKEGQNVTLSCEQNLNHDAMYWYRQDPGQGLRLIYYSQIVNDFQKGDIAEGYSVSREKKESFPLTVTSAQKNPTAFYLCASMGLAGGQETQYFGPGTRLLVL.

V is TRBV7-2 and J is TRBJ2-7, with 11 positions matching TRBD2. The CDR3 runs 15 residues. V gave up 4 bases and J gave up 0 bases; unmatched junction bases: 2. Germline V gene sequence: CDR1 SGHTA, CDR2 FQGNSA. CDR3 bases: TGTGCCAGCAGCTCCACTAGCGGGGGCTCCTACGAGCAGTACTTC. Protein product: CASSSTSGGSYEQYF.